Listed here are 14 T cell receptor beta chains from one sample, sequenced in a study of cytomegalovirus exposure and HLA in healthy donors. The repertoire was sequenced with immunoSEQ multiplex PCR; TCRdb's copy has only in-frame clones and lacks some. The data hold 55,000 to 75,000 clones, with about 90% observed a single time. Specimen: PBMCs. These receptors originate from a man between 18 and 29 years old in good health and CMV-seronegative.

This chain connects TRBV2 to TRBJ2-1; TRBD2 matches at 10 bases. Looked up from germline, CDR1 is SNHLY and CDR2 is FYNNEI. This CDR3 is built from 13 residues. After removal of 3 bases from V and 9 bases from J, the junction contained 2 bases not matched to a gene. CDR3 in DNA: TGTGCCAGCAGTGACCAGCGGGAGGGTGAGCAGTTCTTC. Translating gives CASSDQREGEQFF. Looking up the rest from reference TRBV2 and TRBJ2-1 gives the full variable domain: EPEVTQTPSHQVTQMGQEVILRCVPISNHLYFYWYRQILGQKVEFLVSFYNNEISEKSEIFDDQFSVERPDGSNFTLKIRSTKLEDSAMYFCASSDQREGEQFFGPGTRLTVL.

CDR3 sequence: CASRHRTGSYNEQFF. CDR3 DNA: TGTGCCAGCAGACACCGGACGGGGTCCTACAATGAGCAGTTCTTC. This chain links TRBV27 with TRBJ2-1, with a possible D match to TRBD2 (5 bases). Germline values: CDR1 MNHEY, CDR2 SMNVEV (reference sequence). Trimming stripped 6 bases from V and 1 base from J, with 13 bases between. The CDR3 has 15 residues.

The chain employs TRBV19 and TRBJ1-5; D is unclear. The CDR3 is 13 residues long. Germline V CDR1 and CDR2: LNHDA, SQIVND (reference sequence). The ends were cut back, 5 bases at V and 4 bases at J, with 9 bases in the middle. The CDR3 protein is CASSVGRNQPQHF. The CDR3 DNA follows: TGTGCCAGTAGTGTCGGCAGGAATCAGCCCCAGCATTTT. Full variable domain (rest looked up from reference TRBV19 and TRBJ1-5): DGGITQSPKYLFRKEGQNVTLSCEQNLNHDAMYWYRQDPGQGLRLIYYSQIVNDFQKGDIAEGYSVSREKKESFPLTVTSAQKNPTAFYLCASSVGRNQPQHFGDGTRLSIL.

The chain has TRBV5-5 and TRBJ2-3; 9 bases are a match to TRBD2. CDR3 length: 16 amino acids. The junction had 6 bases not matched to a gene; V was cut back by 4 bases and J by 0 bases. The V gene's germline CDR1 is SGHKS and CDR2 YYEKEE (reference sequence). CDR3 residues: CASSLRGGSSTDTQYF. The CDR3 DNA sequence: TGTGCCAGCAGCCTGCGGGGGGGATCGAGCACAGATACGCAGTATTTT.

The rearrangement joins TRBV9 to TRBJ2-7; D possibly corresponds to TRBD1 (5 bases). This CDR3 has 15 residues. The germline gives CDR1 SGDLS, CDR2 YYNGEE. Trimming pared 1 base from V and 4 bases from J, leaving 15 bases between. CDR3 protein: CASSVRAGHQYEQYF. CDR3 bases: TGTGCCAGCAGCGTAAGGGCCGGACATCAGTACGAGCAGTACTTC. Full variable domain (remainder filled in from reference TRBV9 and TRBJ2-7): DSGVTQTPKHLITATGQRVTLRCSPRSGDLSVYWYQQSLDQGLQFLIQYYNGEERAKGNILERFSAQQFPDLHSELNLSSLELGDSALYFCASSVRAGHQYEQYFGPGTRLTVT.

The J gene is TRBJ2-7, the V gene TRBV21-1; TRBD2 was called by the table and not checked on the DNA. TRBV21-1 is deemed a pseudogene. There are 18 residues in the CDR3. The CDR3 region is CASSKYPSPSAYSYEQYF. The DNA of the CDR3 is TGTGCCAGCAGCAAATACCCAAGTCCTAGCGCGTACTCCTACGAGCAGTACTTC.

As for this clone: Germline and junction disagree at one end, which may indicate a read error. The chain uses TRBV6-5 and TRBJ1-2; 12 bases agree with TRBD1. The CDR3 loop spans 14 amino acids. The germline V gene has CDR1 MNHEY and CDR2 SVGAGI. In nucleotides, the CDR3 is TGTGCCAGCAGTGACTCACGGGACAGGGGGCCCTACACCTTC. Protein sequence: CASSDSRDRGPYTF.

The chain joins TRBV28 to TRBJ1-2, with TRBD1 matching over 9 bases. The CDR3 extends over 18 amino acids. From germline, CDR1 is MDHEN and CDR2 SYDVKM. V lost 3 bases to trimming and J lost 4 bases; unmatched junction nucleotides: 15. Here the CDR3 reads CASSFALRHTGGFYGYTF. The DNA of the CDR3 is TGTGCCAGCAGTTTCGCGTTAAGACATACAGGGGGCTTCTATGGCTACACCTTC.

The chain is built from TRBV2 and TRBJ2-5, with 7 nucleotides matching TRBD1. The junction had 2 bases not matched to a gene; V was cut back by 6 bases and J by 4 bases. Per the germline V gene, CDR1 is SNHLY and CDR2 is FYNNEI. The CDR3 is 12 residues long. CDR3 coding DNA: TGTGCCAGCAGGGCAGGGGGAGAGACCCAGTACTTC. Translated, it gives CASRAGGETQYF.

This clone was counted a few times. The CDR3 nucleotides are TGTGCCAGCAGCCCGACAGGGGGCTCCTACGAGCAGTACTTC. This translates into CASSPTGGSYEQYF. The chain joins TRBV28 to TRBJ2-7; TRBD1 agrees at 9 bases. The junction had 3 bases not matched to a gene; V was cut back by 6 bases and J by 0 bases. The CDR3 extends over 14 amino acids. CDR1 is MDHEN and CDR2 is SYDVKM in the germline V gene.

The DNA for the CDR3 is TGCGCCAGCAGCCAGGAACAGGGCTGGGGCTACGAGCAGTACTTC. Protein sequence: CASSQEQGWGYEQYF. The genes are TRBV4-3 and TRBJ2-7, with D perhaps TRBD1 (6 bases). This CDR3 spans 15 amino acids. Germline V gene lookup returns CDR1 LGHNA and CDR2 YSLEER. V shed 3 bases and J shed 3 bases, with 15 bases lying between them.

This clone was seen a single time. CDR3 DNA sequence: TGTGCCAGCAGTTCACAGGGGGGGCTGGCAACTGAAGCTTTCTTT. Translation: CASSSQGGLATEAFF. The J gene is TRBJ1-1, the V gene TRBV28; 8 bases are a match to TRBD1. This CDR3 comprises 15 residues. From germline, CDR1 is MDHEN and CDR2 SYDVKM. With 4 bases clipped from V and 5 bases from J, the junction kept 9 bases outside the gene matches.

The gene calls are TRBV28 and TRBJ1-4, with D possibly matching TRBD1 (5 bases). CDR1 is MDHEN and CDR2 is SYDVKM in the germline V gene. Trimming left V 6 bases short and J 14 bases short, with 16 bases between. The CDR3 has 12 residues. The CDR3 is CASSDRRAPLFF. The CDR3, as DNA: TGTGCCAGCAGCGACAGACGGGCTCCTCTGTTTTTT.

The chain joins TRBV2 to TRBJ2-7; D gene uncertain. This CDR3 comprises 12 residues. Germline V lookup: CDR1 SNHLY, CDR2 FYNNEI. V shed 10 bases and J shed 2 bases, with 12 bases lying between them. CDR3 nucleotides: TGTGCCACCGGTACAGAAGCCTACGAGCAGTACTTC. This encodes CATGTEAYEQYF.